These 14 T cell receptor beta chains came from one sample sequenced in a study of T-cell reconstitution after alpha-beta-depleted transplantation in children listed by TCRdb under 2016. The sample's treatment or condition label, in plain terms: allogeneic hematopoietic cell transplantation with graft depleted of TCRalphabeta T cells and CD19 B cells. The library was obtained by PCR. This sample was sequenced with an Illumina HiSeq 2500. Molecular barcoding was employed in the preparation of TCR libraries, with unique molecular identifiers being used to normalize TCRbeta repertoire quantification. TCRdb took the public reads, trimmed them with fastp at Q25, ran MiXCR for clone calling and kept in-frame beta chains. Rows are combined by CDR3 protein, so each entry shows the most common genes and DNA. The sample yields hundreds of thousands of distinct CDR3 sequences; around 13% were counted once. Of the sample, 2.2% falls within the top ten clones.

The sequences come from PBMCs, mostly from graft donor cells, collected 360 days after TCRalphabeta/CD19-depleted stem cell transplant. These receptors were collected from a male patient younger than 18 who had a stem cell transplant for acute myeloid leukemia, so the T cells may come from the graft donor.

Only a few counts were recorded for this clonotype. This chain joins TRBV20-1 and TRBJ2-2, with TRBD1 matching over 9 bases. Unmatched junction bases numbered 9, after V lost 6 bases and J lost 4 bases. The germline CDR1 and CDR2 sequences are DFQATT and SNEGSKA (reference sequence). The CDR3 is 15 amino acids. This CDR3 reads CSAQQGALSTGELFF. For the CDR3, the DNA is TGCAGTGCCCAACAGGGGGCGCTTAGCACCGGGGAGCTGTTTTTT.

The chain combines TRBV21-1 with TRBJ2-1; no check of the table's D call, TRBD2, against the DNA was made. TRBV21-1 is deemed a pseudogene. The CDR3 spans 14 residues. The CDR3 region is CASLQGLGIHEQFF. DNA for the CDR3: TGTGCCAGCCTGCAGGGACTAGGTATCCATGAGCAGTTCTTC.

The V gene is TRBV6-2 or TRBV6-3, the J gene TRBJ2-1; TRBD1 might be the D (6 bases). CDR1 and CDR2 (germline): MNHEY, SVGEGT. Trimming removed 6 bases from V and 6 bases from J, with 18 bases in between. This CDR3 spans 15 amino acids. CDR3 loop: CASSTQGSVGNEQFF. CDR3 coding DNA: TGTGCCAGCAGCACACAGGGTTCCGTCGGCAATGAGCAGTTCTTC.

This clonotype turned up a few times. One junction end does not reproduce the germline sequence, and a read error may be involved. The CDR3 protein is CASRFSPGLIKFFF. As DNA, the CDR3 is TGTGCCAGCAGATTTTCCCCGGGACTTATCAAGTTTTTTTTT. This chain joins TRBV28 and TRBJ1-1; D may be TRBD1 (5 bases). Per the germline V gene, CDR1 is MDHEN and CDR2 is SYDVKM. There are 14 residues in the CDR3.

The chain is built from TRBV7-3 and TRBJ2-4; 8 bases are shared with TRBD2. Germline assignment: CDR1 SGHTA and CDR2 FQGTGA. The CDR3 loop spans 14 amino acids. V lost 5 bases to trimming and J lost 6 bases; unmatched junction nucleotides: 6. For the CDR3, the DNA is TGTGCCAGCAGCCCCACCGGGACTAGAAACATTCAGTACTTC. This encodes CASSPTGTRNIQYF.

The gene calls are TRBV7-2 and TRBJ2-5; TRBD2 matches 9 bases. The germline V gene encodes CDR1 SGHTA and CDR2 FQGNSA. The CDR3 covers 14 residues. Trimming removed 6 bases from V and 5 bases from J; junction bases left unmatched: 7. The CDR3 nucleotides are TGTGCCAGCAGTAAGACTAGCGGCGTGGAGACCCAGTACTTC. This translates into CASSKTSGVETQYF.

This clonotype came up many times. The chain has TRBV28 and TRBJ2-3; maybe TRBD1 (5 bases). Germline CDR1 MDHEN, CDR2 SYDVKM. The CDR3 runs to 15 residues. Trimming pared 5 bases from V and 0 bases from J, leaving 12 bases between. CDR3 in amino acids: CASSLSGSSTDTQYF. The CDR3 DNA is TGTGCCAGCAGTCTCTCAGGGTCTAGCACAGATACGCAGTATTTT.

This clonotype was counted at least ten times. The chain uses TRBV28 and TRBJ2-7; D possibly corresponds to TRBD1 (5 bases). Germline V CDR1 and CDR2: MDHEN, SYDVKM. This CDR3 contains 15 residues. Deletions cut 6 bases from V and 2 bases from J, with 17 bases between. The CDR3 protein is CASSPDSSIPYEQYF. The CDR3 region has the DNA TGTGCCAGCAGCCCCGACAGCTCCATTCCCTACGAGCAGTACTTC.

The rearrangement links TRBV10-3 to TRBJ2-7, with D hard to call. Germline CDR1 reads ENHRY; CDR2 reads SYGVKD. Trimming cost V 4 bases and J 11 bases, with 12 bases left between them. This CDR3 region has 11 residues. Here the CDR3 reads CAISGGGLEYF. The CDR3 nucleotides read TGTGCCATCAGTGGGGGTGGATTGGAGTACTTC.

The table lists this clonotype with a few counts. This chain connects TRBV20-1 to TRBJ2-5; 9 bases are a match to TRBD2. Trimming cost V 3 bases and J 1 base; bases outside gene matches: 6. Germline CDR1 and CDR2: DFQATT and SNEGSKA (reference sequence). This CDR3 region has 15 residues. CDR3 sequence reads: CSASPLAGFQETQYF. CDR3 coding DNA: TGCAGTGCTAGCCCACTAGCGGGCTTCCAAGAGACCCAGTACTTC.

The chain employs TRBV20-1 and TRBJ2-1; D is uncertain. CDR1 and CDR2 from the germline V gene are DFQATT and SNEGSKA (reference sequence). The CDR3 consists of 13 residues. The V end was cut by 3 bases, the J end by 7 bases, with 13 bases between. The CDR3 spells CSASVSRVNEQFF. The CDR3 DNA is TGCAGTGCTAGTGTCTCCCGGGTGAATGAGCAGTTCTTC.

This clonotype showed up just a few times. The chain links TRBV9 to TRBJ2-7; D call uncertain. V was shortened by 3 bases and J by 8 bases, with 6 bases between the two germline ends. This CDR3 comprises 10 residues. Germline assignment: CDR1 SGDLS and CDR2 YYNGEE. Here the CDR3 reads CASSAVKQYF. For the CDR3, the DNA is TGTGCCAGCAGCGCCGTTAAGCAGTACTTC.

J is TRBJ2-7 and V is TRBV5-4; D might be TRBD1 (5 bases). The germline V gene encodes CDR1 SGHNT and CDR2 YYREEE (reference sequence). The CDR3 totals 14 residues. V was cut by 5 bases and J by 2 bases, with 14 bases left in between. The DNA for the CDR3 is TGTGCCAGCAGTCAGGGTGGGATACCCTACGAGCAGTACTTC. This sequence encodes CASSQGGIPYEQYF.

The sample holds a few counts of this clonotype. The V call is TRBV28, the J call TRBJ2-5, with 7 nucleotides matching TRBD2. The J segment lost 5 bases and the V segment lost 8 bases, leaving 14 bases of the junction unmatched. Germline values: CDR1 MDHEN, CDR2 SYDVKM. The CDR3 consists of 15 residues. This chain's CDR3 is CASSGGRGAVETQYF. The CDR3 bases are TGTGCCAGCTCGGGGGGAAGGGGCGCGGTGGAGACCCAGTACTTC.